The clone carrying this T cell receptor beta chain appeared many times. The data derive from a study of T cells in Graves' hyperthyroidism and ophthalmopathy. In the study overall: Peripheral blood was taken when the disease was first diagnosed, before any treatment began.

RNA transcripts were the template for amplifying TCR beta CDR3 regions. First-round RT-PCR of the TCR CDR3 relied on the HTBI primer set. One entry per CDR3 protein results from TCRdb running MiXCR on the multiplex PCR reads. Of 150,000 or so distinct CDR3 sequences in the sample, around 20% were seen once. The sequenced sample consisted of blood. This receptor was taken from a woman between 50 and 59 years old with Graves' hyperthyroidism that later progressed to Graves' ophthalmopathy.

As DNA, the CDR3 is TGTGCCAGCAGTGATGGGACCCACAATGAGCAGTTCTTC. Translating gives CASSDGTHNEQFF. The chain uses TRBV2 and TRBJ2-1; either TRBD1 or TRBD2 may supply D (5 bases each). CDR3 length: 13 residues. Germline V gene sequence: CDR1 SNHLY, CDR2 FYNNEI. With 3 bases removed from V and 5 bases from J, the gap between germline ends came to 8 bases.